This passage covers 12 T cell receptor beta chains from one sample sequenced in a study of tumor-infiltrating lymphocytes in primary liver carcinoma. Synthesis of TCR beta cDNA was carried out from around 500 ng total RNA with a constant-region primer. What produced the TCR beta libraries was three nested multiplex PCR rounds using slightly modified ARM-PCR. A C-beta reverse primer was combined with TRBV1-TRBV30 forward primers in the first two PCR rounds, and each round had around 11 cycles. TCRdb fed the multiplex PCR reads into MiXCR, producing one record per CDR3 protein. Seen here are almost 200,000 distinct CDR3 sequences, almost 65% observed once, and the top ten hold approximately 6.6%. Germline DNA was extracted too, while blood RNA derived from unsorted whole blood. The sequenced sample consisted of peripheral blood. These TCRs come from a woman aged 60-75 years with primary liver carcinoma and hepatitis B virus infection.

This clonotype was seen a few times. This chain links TRBV12-5 with TRBJ1-1; no reliable D call. This CDR3 contains 11 residues. Trimming shortened V by 10 bases and J by 1 base, and 7 bases separated the two germline ends. Per germline, CDR1 LGHNT and CDR2 FRNRAP. As DNA, the CDR3 is TGTGCTACCCGTGAGAACACTGAAGCTTTCTTT. Amino acids: CATRENTEAFF.

This clonotype was picked up one time. One end of the junction varies from germline; a read error may be responsible. The chain couples TRBV11-2 to TRBJ2-1; 7 bases are a match to TRBD2. The CDR3 runs 19 residues. Germline V gene sequence: CDR1 SGHAT, CDR2 FQNNGV. CDR3 nucleotides: TGTGCCCGCAGCTTAGCAGGTGGCCCCCGGTGGGAGGGGTGGAATGAGCAGTTCTTC. As protein: CARSLAGGPRWEGWNEQFF. Looking up the rest from reference TRBV11-2 and TRBJ2-1 gives the full variable domain: EAGVAQSPRYKIIEKRQSVAFWCNPISGHATLYWYQQILGQGPKLLIQFQNNGVVDDSQLPKDRFSAERLKGVDSTLKIQPAKLEDSAVYLCARSLAGGPRWEGWNEQFFGPGTRLTVL.

Worth noting for this clonotype: Being one base from a much bigger clone, this may be a read error. The rearrangement joins TRBV12-3 or TRBV12-4 to TRBJ1-5, with 10 bases lining up with TRBD1. The CDR3 sequence is 15 residues long. The trim removed 3 bases at V and 4 bases at J, leaving 3 bases unmatched. In nucleotides, the CDR3 is TGTGCCAGCAGTTTCAGGACAGGGGGAAATCAGCCCCAGCATTTT. This translates into CASSFRTGGNQPQHF.

In the case of this clonotype: A much larger clone lies one base from this, so it may be a read error. The gene calls are TRBV4-1 and TRBJ2-3; D uncertain. Germline assignment: CDR1 MGHRA and CDR2 YSYEKL. CDR3 size: 11 residues. The V end was cut by 2 bases, the J end by 4 bases, with 1 base between. The CDR3 is CASSQPDTQYF. DNA for the CDR3: TGCGCCAGCAGCCAACCAGATACGCAGTATTTT.

Relative to its sample, this clonotype is medium-sized. The chain employs TRBV10-2 and TRBJ2-7; 7 nucleotides line up with TRBD1. Germline assignment: CDR1 WSHSY and CDR2 SAAADI. This CDR3 has 15 amino acids. The trim removed 6 bases at V and 5 bases at J, leaving 13 bases unmatched. The CDR3 sequence is CASRTRQGVLDEQYF. Written as DNA, the CDR3 is TGCGCCAGCAGGACCCGACAGGGAGTCCTCGACGAGCAGTACTTC.

This clonotype was counted ten times or more. The genes are TRBV12-3 or TRBV12-4 and TRBJ2-5; D is undetermined. V was trimmed by 3 bases and J by 4 bases, leaving 9 bases between them. CDR3 size: 13 residues. The CDR3 is CASSFSPPETQYF. Written as DNA, the CDR3 is TGTGCCAGCAGTTTTTCCCCGCCAGAGACCCAGTACTTC.

At least ten counts were recorded for this clonotype. The CDR3, as DNA: TGTGCCAGCAGCTTGGCACGACAGAGCCAGTACACTGAAGCTTTCTTT. This encodes CASSLARQSQYTEAFF. The rearrangement joins TRBV11-2 to TRBJ1-1, with TRBD1 as a possible D gene (5 bases). From germline, CDR1 is SGHAT and CDR2 FQNNGV. The CDR3 is 16 amino acids. V shed 3 bases and J shed 3 bases, with 17 bases lying between them.

The sample holds many counts of this clonotype. The chain employs TRBV29-1 and TRBJ2-7, with 10 bases fitting TRBD1. The junction had 13 bases not matched to a gene; V was cut back by 6 bases and J by 5 bases. Germline V gives CDR1 SQVTM, CDR2 ANQGSEA. The length of the CDR3 is 15 residues. This CDR3 is CSVLQWRDRGNEQYF. The CDR3 DNA reads TGCAGCGTACTGCAGTGGCGGGACAGGGGTAACGAGCAGTACTTC.

This clonotype was found a few times. V gene TRBV7-9 combines with J gene TRBJ2-5; 7 bases are a match to TRBD1. The J segment lost 5 bases and the V segment lost 1 base, leaving 4 bases of the junction unmatched. This CDR3 region has 14 residues. The germline gives CDR1 SEHNR, CDR2 FQNEAQ (reference sequence). The CDR3 sequence is CASSLGTGRETQYF. As DNA, the CDR3 is TGTGCCAGCAGCTTAGGGACAGGACGGGAGACCCAGTACTTC.

On this clonotype: This may come from a read error, since a much larger clone is one base off. The rearrangement links TRBV7-9 to TRBJ1-2; D is undetermined. Germline V gene sequence: CDR1 SEHNR, CDR2 FQNEAQ (reference sequence). The CDR3 consists of 13 residues. As DNA, the CDR3 is TGTGCCAGCACCCCCGGGTTGCACTATAGCTACACCTTC. It translates to CASTPGLHYSYTF. The entire variable domain, with the rest obtained from reference TRBV7-9 and TRBJ1-2, is as follows: DTGVSQNPRHKITKRGQNVTFRCDPISEHNRLYWYRQTLGQGPEFLTYFQNEAQLEKSRLLSDRFSAERPKGSFSTLEIQRTEQGDSAMYLCASTPGLHYSYTFGSGTRLTVV.

This clonotype showed up just a few times. This may be a read error, as it is one base from a much larger clone. The chain recombines TRBV7-9 with TRBJ1-2, with 7 nucleotides matching TRBD1. Trimming took 7 bases from V and 1 from J; bases not matched to a gene: 9. In germline, CDR1 is SEHNR, CDR2 FQNEAQ (reference sequence). The CDR3 is made up of 15 amino acids. The CDR3 here is CASISRGTDNYGYTF. Written as DNA, the CDR3 is TGTGCCAGCATCTCCCGAGGGACAGATAACTATGGCTACACCTTC.

This clonotype came up once. A single base separates this from a much larger clone, so it may be a read error. The chain employs TRBV6-2 or TRBV6-3 and TRBJ1-6; the match to TRBD1 covers 8 bases. Germline V gives CDR1 MNHEY, CDR2 SVGEGT. The CDR3 is made up of 14 amino acids. The V and J ends lost 8 bases and 7 bases, in that order; junction bases with no gene match: 7. In nucleotides, the CDR3 is TGTGCCAGCTCAAGAACAGGGGGGAATTCACCCCTCCACTTT. Amino acids: CASSRTGGNSPLHF.